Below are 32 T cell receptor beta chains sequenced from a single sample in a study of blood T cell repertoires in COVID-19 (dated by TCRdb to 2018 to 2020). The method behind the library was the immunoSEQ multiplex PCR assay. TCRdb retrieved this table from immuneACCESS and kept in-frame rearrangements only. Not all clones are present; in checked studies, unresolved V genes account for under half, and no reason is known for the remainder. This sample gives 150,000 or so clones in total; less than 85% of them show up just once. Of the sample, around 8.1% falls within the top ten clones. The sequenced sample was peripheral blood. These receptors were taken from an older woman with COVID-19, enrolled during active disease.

CDR3 nucleotide sequence: TGTGCCAGCAGCCAATCCCGGGCGGACAGTTTACGTGAGCAGTACGTC. This gives the protein CASSQSRADSLREQYV. The chain employs TRBV3-1 (or the pseudogene TRBV3-2) and TRBJ2-7; a weak D match, TRBD1 (6 bases). V gave up 2 bases and J gave up 7 bases, with 21 bases separating them. The CDR3 extends over 16 amino acids. CDR1 is LGHDT, CDR2 YNNKEL, per germline (reference sequence).

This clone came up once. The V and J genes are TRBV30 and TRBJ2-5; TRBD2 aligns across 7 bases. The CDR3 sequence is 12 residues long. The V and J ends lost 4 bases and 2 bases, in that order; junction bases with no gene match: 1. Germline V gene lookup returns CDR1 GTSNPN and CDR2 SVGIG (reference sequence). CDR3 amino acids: CAWTSGQETQYF. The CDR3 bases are TGTGCCTGGACTAGCGGACAAGAGACCCAGTACTTC.

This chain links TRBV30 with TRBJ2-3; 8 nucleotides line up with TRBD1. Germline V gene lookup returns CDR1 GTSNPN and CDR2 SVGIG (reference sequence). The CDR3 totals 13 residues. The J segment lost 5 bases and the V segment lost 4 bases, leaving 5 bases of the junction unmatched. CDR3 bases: TGTGCCTGGACCAGGGGGCAAGGAGATACGCAGTATTTT. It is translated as CAWTRGQGDTQYF.

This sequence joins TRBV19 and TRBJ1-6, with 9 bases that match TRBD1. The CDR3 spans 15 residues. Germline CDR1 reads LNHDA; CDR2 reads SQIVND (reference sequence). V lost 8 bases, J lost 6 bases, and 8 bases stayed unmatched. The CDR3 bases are TGTGCCAGTTCGGCGGGGGGACAGGGTAATTCACCCCTCCACTTT. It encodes CASSAGGQGNSPLHF. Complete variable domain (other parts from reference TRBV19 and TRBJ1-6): DGGITQSPKYLFRKEGQNVTLSCEQNLNHDAMYWYRQDPGQGLRLIYYSQIVNDFQKGDIAEGYSVSREKKESFPLTVTSAQKNPTAFYLCASSAGGQGNSPLHFGNGTRLTVT.

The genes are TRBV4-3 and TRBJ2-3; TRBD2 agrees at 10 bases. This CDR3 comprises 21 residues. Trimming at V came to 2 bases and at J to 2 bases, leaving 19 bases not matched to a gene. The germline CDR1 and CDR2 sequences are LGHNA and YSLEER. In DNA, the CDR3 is TGCGCCAGCAGCCAATCTGTGTGGCCTAGCGGGAGCCAGGCATACACAGATACGCAGTATTTT. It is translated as CASSQSVWPSGSQAYTDTQYF.

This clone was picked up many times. The CDR3 sequence: CASSSLLAGGQGRVDEQFF. The CDR3, as DNA: TGTGCCAGCAGTTCCCTACTAGCGGGAGGGCAGGGGAGGGTCGATGAGCAGTTCTTC. The V call is TRBV27, the J call TRBJ2-1; 13 positions agree with TRBD2. With 4 bases clipped from V and 8 bases from J, the junction kept 17 bases outside the gene matches. This CDR3 region has 19 residues. Germline CDR1 and CDR2: MNHEY and SMNVEV (reference sequence).

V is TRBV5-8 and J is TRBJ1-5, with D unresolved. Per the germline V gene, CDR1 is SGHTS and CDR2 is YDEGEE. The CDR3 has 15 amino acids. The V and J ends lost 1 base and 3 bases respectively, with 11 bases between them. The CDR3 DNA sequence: TGTGCCAGCAGCTTGTGGGGAGGGAACAATCAGCCCCAGCATTTT. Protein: CASSLWGGNNQPQHF. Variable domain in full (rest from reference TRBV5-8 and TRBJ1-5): EAGVTQSPTHLIKTRGQQATLRCSPISGHTSVYWYQQALGLGLQFLLWYDEGEERNRGNFPPRFSGRQFPNYSSELNVNALELEDSALYLCASSLWGGNNQPQHFGDGTRLSIL.

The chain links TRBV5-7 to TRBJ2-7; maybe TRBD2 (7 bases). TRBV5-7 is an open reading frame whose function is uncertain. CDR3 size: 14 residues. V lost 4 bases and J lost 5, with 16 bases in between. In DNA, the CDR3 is TGTGCCAGCAGCCCCCCGCGGGGGCCTAACGAGCAGTACGTC. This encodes CASSPPRGPNEQYV.

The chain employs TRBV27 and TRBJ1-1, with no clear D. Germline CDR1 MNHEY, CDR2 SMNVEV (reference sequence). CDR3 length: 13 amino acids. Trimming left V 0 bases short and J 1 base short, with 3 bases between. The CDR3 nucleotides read TGTGCCAGCAGTTTATCCAGGAACACTGAAGCTTTCTTT. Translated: CASSLSRNTEAFF.

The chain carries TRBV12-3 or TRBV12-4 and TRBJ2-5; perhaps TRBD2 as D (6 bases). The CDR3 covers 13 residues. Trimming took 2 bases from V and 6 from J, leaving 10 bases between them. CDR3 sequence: CASSLLGGKTQYF. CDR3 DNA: TGTGCCAGCAGTTTACTGGGGGGAAAGACCCAGTACTTC.

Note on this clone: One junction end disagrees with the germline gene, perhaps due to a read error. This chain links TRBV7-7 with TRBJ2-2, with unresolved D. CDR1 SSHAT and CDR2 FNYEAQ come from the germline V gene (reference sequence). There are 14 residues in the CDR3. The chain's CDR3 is CASSLGRHTGELFF. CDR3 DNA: TGTGCTAGCAGCTTAGGCAGGCACACCGGGGAGCTGTTTTTT. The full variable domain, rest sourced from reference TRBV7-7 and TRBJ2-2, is GAGVSQSPRYKVTKRGQDVTLRCDPISSHATLYWYQQALGQGPEFLTYFNYEAQPDKSGLPSDRFSAERPEGSISTLTIQRTEQRDSAMYRCASSLGRHTGELFFGEGSRLTVL.

Written as DNA, the CDR3 is TGTGCCAGCAGCCATAGGACAGGGGTGGGAGAGACCCAGTACTTC. Residues: CASSHRTGVGETQYF. The chain recombines TRBV3-1 (or the pseudogene TRBV3-2) with TRBJ2-5; 9 bases agree with TRBD1. From germline, CDR1 is LGHDT and CDR2 YNNKEL (reference sequence). The CDR3 loop spans 15 amino acids. V gave up 3 bases and J gave up 4 bases; unmatched junction bases: 6.

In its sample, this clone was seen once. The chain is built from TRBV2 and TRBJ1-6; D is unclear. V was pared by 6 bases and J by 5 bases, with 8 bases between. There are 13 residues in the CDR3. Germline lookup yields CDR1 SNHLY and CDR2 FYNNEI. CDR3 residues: CASSPPHNSPLHF. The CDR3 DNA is TGTGCCAGCAGCCCTCCTCATAATTCACCCCTCCACTTT.

The CDR3 DNA is TGTGCCACCAGTGATCGGGGAGCCAAAAACATTCAGTACTTC. Protein sequence: CATSDRGAKNIQYF. The V call is TRBV24-1, the J call TRBJ2-4; tentative D call: TRBD2 (5 bases). The CDR3 totals 14 residues. Trimming removed 3 bases at V and 0 bases at J, with 5 bases between. Germline V gives CDR1 KGHDR, CDR2 SFDVKD.

Written as DNA, the CDR3 is TGCGCCAGCAGTCTTCCGTCGGACTGGGATGGTCAAGAGACCCAGTACTTC. It encodes CASSLPSDWDGQETQYF. The chain uses TRBV23-1 and TRBJ2-5; perhaps TRBD2 as D (5 bases). TRBV23-1 is flagged as an ORF with uncertain function. The CDR3 contains 17 residues. Trimming took 4 bases from V and 2 from J, leaving 20 bases between them.

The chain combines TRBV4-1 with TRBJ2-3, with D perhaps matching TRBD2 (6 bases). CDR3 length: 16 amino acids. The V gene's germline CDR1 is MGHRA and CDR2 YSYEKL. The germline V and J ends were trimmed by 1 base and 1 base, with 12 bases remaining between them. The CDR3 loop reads CASSQVGGVGTDTQYF. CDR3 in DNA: TGCGCCAGCAGCCAAGTTGGAGGGGTTGGCACAGATACGCAGTATTTT.

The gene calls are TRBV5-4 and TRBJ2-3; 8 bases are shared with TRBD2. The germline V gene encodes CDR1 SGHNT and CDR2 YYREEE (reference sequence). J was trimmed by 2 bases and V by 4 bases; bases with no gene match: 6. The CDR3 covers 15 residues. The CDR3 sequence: CASSHSGGDTDTQYF. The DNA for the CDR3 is TGTGCCAGCAGCCACAGCGGGGGAGACACAGATACGCAGTATTTT. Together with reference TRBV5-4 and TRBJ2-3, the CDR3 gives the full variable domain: ETGVTQSPTHLIKTRGQQVTLRCSSQSGHNTVSWYQQALGQGPQFIFQYYREEENGRGNFPPRFSGLQFPNYSSELNVNALELDDSALYLCASSHSGGDTDTQYFGPGTRLTVL.

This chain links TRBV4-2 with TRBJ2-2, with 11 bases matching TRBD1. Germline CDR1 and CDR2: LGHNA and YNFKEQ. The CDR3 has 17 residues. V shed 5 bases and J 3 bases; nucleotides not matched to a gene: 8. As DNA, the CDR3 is TGTGCCAGCAGCATCGGGACAGGGGGTCAGGACACCGGGGAGCTGTTTTTT. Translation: CASSIGTGGQDTGELFF.

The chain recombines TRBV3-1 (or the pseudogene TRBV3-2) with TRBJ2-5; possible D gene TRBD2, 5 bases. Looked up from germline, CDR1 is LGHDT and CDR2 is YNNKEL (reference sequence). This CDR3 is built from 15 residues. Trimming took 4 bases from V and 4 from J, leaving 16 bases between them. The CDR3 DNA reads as TGTGCCAGCAGCCGCACGGACTCCAACCCAGAGACCCAGTACTTC. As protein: CASSRTDSNPETQYF.

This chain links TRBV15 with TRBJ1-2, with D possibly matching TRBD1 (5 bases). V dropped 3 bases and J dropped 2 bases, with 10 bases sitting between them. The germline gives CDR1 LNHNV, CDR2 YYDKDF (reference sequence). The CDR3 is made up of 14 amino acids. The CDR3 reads CATSRTEPNYGYTF. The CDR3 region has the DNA TGTGCCACCAGCAGGACAGAGCCGAACTATGGCTACACCTTC.

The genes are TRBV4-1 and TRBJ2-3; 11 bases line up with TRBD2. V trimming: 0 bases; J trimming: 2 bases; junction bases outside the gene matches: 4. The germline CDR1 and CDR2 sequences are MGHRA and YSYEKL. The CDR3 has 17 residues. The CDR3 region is CASSQEIAGGYTDTQYF. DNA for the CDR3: TGCGCCAGCAGCCAAGAAATAGCGGGGGGGTACACAGATACGCAGTATTTT.

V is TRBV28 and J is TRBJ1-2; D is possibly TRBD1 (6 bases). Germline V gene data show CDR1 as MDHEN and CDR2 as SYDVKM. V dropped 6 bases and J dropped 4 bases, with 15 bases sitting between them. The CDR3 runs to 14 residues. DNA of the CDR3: TGTGCCAGCAGACCCCCCAGGGGAGTCTATGGCTACACCTTC. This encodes CASRPPRGVYGYTF.

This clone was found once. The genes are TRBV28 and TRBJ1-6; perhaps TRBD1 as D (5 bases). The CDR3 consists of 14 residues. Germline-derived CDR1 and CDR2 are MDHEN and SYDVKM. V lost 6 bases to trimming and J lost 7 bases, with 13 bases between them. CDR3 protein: CASRETQENSPLHF. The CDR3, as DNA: TGTGCCAGCAGGGAAACACAGGAAAATTCACCCCTCCACTTT.

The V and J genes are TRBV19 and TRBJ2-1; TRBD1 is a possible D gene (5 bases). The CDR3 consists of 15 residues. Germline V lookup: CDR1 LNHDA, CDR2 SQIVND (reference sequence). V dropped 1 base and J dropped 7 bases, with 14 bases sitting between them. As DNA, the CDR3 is TGTGCCAGTAGTATAGGGGGCGTAATTGGGAATGAGCAGTTCTTC. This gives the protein CASSIGGVIGNEQFF.

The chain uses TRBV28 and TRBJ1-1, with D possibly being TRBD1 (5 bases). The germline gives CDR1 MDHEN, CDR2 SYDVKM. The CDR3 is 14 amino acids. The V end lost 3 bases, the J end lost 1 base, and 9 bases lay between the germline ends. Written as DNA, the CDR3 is TGTGCCAGCAGTTTCGGGACTGGGAACACTGAAGCTTTCTTT. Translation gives CASSFGTGNTEAFF.

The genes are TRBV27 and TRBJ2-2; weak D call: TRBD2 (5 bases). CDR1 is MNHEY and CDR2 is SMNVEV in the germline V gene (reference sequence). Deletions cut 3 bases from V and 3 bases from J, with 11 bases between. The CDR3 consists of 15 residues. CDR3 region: CASSFGGSYTGELFF. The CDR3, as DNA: TGTGCCAGCAGTTTTGGCGGGTCTTACACCGGGGAGCTGTTTTTT.

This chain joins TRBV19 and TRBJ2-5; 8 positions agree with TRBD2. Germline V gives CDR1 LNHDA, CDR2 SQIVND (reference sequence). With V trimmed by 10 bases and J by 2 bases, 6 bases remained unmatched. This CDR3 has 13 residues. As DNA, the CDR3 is TGTGCCACCTCCGGGGGGGTTCAAGAGACCCAGTACTTC. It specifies CATSGGVQETQYF.

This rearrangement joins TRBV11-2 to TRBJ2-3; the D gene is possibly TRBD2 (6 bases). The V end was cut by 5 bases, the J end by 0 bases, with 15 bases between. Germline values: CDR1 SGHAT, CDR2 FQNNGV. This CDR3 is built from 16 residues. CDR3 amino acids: CASSPYGGSSTDTQYF. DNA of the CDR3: TGTGCCAGCAGCCCATACGGAGGGTCTAGCACAGATACGCAGTATTTT.

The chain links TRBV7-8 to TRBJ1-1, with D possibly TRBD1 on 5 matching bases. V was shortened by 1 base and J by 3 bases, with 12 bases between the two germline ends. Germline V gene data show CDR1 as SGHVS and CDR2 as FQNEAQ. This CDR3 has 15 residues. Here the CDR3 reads CASSLVPGRYTEAFF. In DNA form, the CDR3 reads TGTGCCAGCAGCTTAGTTCCAGGGCGGTACACTGAAGCTTTCTTT.

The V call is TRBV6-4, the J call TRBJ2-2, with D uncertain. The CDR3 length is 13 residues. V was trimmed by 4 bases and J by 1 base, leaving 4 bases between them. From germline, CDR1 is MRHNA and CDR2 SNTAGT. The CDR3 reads CASSAGNTGELFF. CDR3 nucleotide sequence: TGTGCCAGCAGTGCAGGGAACACCGGGGAGCTGTTTTTT.

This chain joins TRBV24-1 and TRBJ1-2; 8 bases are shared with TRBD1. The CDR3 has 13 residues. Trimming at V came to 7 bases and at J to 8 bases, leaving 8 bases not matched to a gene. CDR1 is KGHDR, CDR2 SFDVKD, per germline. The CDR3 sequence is CATSTPGGGGYTF. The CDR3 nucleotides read TGTGCCACCAGCACCCCAGGGGGCGGCGGCTACACCTTC.

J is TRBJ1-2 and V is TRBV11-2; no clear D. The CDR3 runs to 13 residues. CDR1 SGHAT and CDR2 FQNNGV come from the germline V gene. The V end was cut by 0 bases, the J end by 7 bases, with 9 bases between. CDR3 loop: CASSLDRSSGYTF. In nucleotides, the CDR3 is TGTGCCAGCAGCTTAGATCGGTCTTCTGGCTACACCTTC.